The 30 T cell receptor beta chains listed next were all sequenced from one sample in a study of T-cell memory formation after mild COVID-19. TCRdb processed the 5' RACE reads anew with MiXCR; each CDR3 protein has one entry. The table lists under 200,000 distinct CDR3 sequences, roughly 28% of them singletons, with 9.5% to 15% in the top ten. Sequencing was carried out using PBMCs or a T cell subset sorted from them (not recorded which). Receptors were obtained from an adult woman who had mild COVID-19 (a few samples of this study predate the infection). Cell type and time point are not known.

The CDR3 DNA reads as TGTGCCAGCAGTTACCGGACCCACTATGGCTACACCTTC. It is translated as CASSYRTHYGYTF. This rearrangement joins TRBV6-5 to TRBJ1-2; D gene uncertain. Trimming left V 2 bases short and J 3 bases short, with 7 bases between. CDR3 length: 13 amino acids. Germline V gives CDR1 MNHEY, CDR2 SVGAGI.

Only a few counts were recorded for this clonotype. The CDR3, as DNA: TGTGCCAGCAACCCCTTCCCGGGCGGACCCCTCCACTTT. It yields the protein CASNPFPGGPLHF. This rearrangement joins TRBV6-5 to TRBJ1-6; D ambiguous. CDR1 is MNHEY, CDR2 SVGAGI, per germline. The ends were cut back, 7 bases at V and 12 bases at J, with 16 bases in the middle. The CDR3 covers 13 residues.

The chain couples TRBV29-1 to TRBJ2-2; D is unresolved. The CDR3 runs to 15 residues. V was pared by 0 bases and J by 0 bases, with 8 bases between. From germline, CDR1 is SQVTM and CDR2 ANQGSEA. The DNA for the CDR3 is TGCAGCGTTGAAGATGCCCGGACGAACACCGGGGAGCTGTTTTTT. Its protein product is CSVEDARTNTGELFF.

This clonotype was seen more than once but under ten times. This rearrangement joins TRBV5-4 to TRBJ2-7; TRBD2 is a possible D gene (6 bases). Germline CDR1 SGHNT, CDR2 YYREEE (reference sequence). Trimming left V 4 bases short and J 3 bases short, with 20 bases between. This CDR3 has 16 residues. Here the CDR3 DNA reads TGTGCCAGCAGCCAGACCTCCGGGGGAAGTGACTACGAGCAGTACTTC. Its protein is CASSQTSGGSDYEQYF.

This clonotype was recorded a few times. CDR3 sequence (DNA): TGCGCCAGCAGCCAAGCTACAACAGGGAGCACAGATACGCAGTATTTT. Amino acid sequence: CASSQATTGSTDTQYF. The V gene is TRBV4-1, the J gene TRBJ2-3, with a weak D call TRBD1 (6 bases). The CDR3 extends over 16 amino acids. V dropped 1 base and J dropped 0 bases, with 11 bases sitting between them. The germline V gene has CDR1 MGHRA and CDR2 YSYEKL.

The V and J genes are TRBV20-1 and TRBJ2-2, with D possibly being TRBD1 or TRBD2 (5 bases each). CDR3 length equals 15 residues. Trimming stripped 5 bases from V and 4 bases from J, with 17 bases between. Germline CDR1 DFQATT, CDR2 SNEGSKA (reference sequence). The CDR3 loop is CSAYRDGLTTGELFF. Written as DNA, the CDR3 is TGCAGTGCTTACCGGGACGGACTCACCACCGGGGAGCTGTTTTTT.

This sequence joins TRBV20-1 and TRBJ2-7; the match to TRBD1 covers 7 bases. Germline loops: CDR1 DFQATT, CDR2 SNEGSKA (reference sequence). This CDR3 region has 15 residues. The CDR3 nucleotides read TGCAGAGATATTGTAAACAGGGGCAAGACCTACGAGCAGTACTTC. The encoded protein is CRDIVNRGKTYEQYF.

The V call is TRBV5-1, the J call TRBJ2-1; 7 bases are shared with TRBD2. Losses at the gene ends were 0 bases for V and 1 base for J; bases not matched to a gene: 1. The length of the CDR3 is 15 residues. The V gene's germline CDR1 is SGHRS and CDR2 YFSETQ. CDR3 protein: CASSLGGGSYNEQFF. DNA of the CDR3: TGCGCCAGCAGCTTGGGCGGGGGATCCTACAATGAGCAGTTCTTC.

This clonotype was seen more than once but under ten times. V usage is TRBV6-5 and J usage is TRBJ1-1, with a tentative D call TRBD1 (6 bases). Germline V gene sequence: CDR1 MNHEY, CDR2 SVGAGI. Trimming took 8 bases from V and 4 from J, leaving 17 bases between them. This CDR3 has 14 residues. As DNA, the CDR3 is TGTGCCAGCGGCCGCGGGGTAGGGGGCACTGAAGCTTTCTTT. This translates into CASGRGVGGTEAFF.

This clonotype was detected a few times. This chain joins TRBV7-6 and TRBJ2-2; no definite D call. Trimming took off 1 base at V and 13 bases at J, with 10 bases between the two ends. Germline values: CDR1 SGHVS, CDR2 FNYEAQ. The CDR3 length is 12 residues. The DNA of the CDR3 is TGTGCCAGCAGCTTAGAAACATCGTCGCTGTTTTTT. Translated: CASSLETSSLFF.

This chain connects TRBV7-3 to TRBJ2-1, with 8 positions matching TRBD2. This CDR3 is 14 amino acids long. V lost 2 bases, J lost 7 bases, and 4 bases stayed unmatched. CDR1 is SGHTA and CDR2 is FQGTGA in the germline V gene. The CDR3 sequence: CASSLRGGPNEQFF. In DNA, the CDR3 is TGTGCCAGCAGCTTACGGGGGGGCCCGAATGAGCAGTTCTTC. Supplemented by reference TRBV7-3 and TRBJ2-1, the full variable domain reads GAGVSQTPSNKVTEKGKYVELRCDPISGHTALYWYRQSLGQGPEFLIYFQGTGAADDSGLPNDRFFAVRPEGSVSTLKIQRTERGDSAVYLCASSLRGGPNEQFFGPGTRLTVL.

This clonotype appeared a few times. This rearrangement joins TRBV9 to TRBJ2-2; D call uncertain. V was pared by 0 bases and J by 1 base, with 7 bases between. Germline V gives CDR1 SGDLS, CDR2 YYNGEE. CDR3 length: 15 residues. The CDR3 here is CASSVGQVNTGELFF. CDR3 bases: TGTGCCAGCAGCGTAGGGCAGGTGAACACCGGGGAGCTGTTTTTT.

About this clonotype: Mismatch with germline at one junction end may stem from a read error. The chain has TRBV7-8 and TRBJ1-3; no firm D call. Looked up from germline, CDR1 is SGHVS and CDR2 is FQNEAQ. The CDR3 loop spans 14 amino acids. The CDR3 nucleotides read TGTGCCGGCAGCTTTGCAGGAGCTGGAAACACCATATATTTT. Translation: CAGSFAGAGNTIYF.

The rearrangement links TRBV9 to TRBJ2-3; tentative D call: TRBD2 (7 bases). V lost 4 bases and J 0 bases, leaving 21 bases between the germline ends. The CDR3 has 18 amino acids. Germline assignment: CDR1 SGDLS and CDR2 YYNGEE. The CDR3 bases are TGTGCCAGCAGCACCCCCCGGAGGGGGGGCTCCAGCACAGATACGCAGTATTTT. Translated, it gives CASSTPRRGGSSTDTQYF.

The chain has TRBV5-1 and TRBJ2-1; tentative D call: TRBD1 (7 bases). Per germline, CDR1 SGHRS and CDR2 YFSETQ. V lost 0 bases, J lost 8 bases, and 12 bases lay in between. CDR3 length: 14 residues. CDR3 loop: CASSLVDREDEQFF. CDR3 sequence (DNA): TGCGCCAGCAGCTTGGTAGACAGGGAGGATGAGCAGTTCTTC.

The genes are TRBV29-1 and TRBJ1-5; 10 nucleotides align to TRBD1. Germline V lookup: CDR1 SQVTM, CDR2 ANQGSEA. The CDR3 has 14 residues. The V gene end was trimmed by 4 bases and the J gene end by 5 bases; junction bases not matched to a gene: 5. This chain's CDR3 is CSVAAGTGDQPQHF. In nucleotides, the CDR3 is TGCAGCGTTGCAGCGGGGACAGGGGATCAGCCCCAGCATTTT.

CDR3 in DNA: TGTGCCAGCAGTTACTCTGGGCGGAACAATCAGCCCCAGCATTTT. Protein product: CASSYSGRNNQPQHF. The chain employs TRBV6-2 or TRBV6-3 and TRBJ1-5; D not certain. Germline-derived CDR1 and CDR2 are MNHEY and SVGEGT. V lost 0 bases and J 3 bases, leaving 9 bases between the germline ends. The length of the CDR3 is 15 residues.

This clonotype was seen only a few times. V and J are TRBV9 and TRBJ2-3; D is perhaps TRBD1 or TRBD2 (5 bases each). Germline lookup yields CDR1 SGDLS and CDR2 YYNGEE. This CDR3 spans 14 amino acids. V lost 3 bases, J lost 0 bases, and 8 bases lay in between. The CDR3 region is CASSGDGSTDTQYF. CDR3 sequence (DNA): TGTGCCAGCAGCGGGGACGGGAGCACAGATACGCAGTATTTT.

This clonotype has a single count. The chain uses TRBV6-6 and TRBJ2-3; TRBD2 agrees at 8 bases. Looked up from germline, CDR1 is MNHNY and CDR2 is SVGAGI (reference sequence). Trimming took 5 bases from V and 7 from J; bases not matched to a gene: 8. CDR3 length equals 14 residues. CDR3 sequence (DNA): TGTGCCAGCAGTCGAGGCCGGGGGGGAAATACGCAGTATTTT. Amino acids: CASSRGRGGNTQYF.

V and J are TRBV30 and TRBJ1-6; D not resolved. The CDR3 totals 13 residues. CDR1 GTSNPN and CDR2 SVGIG come from the germline V gene (reference sequence). V lost 0 bases, J lost 7 bases, and 7 bases lay in between. The CDR3 is CAWSVIWNSPLHF. The CDR3 bases are TGTGCCTGGAGTGTGATATGGAATTCACCCCTCCACTTT.

The V gene is TRBV7-9, the J gene TRBJ2-5, with TRBD2 as a possible D gene (5 bases). Germline V gives CDR1 SEHNR, CDR2 FQNEAQ (reference sequence). The ends were cut back, 5 bases at V and 2 bases at J, with 15 bases in the middle. The CDR3 length is 15 residues. This CDR3 reads CASSRSGLGQETQYF. CDR3 in DNA: TGTGCCAGCAGCCGGAGCGGCTTGGGACAAGAGACCCAGTACTTC.

This clonotype was counted only a few times. V is TRBV7-9 and J is TRBJ1-2; 9 nucleotides line up with TRBD1. CDR1 SEHNR and CDR2 FQNEAQ come from the germline V gene (reference sequence). The CDR3 extends over 12 amino acids. The J segment lost 7 bases and the V segment lost 3 bases, leaving 0 bases of the junction unmatched. The CDR3 protein is CASSLDRGGYTF. The CDR3 nucleotides are TGTGCCAGCAGCTTGGACAGGGGTGGCTACACCTTC. Based on the CDR3 plus reference TRBV7-9 and TRBJ1-2, the full variable domain is DTGVSQNPRHKITKRGQNVTFRCDPISEHNRLYWYRQTLGQGPEFLTYFQNEAQLEKSRLLSDRFSAERPKGSFSTLEIQRTEQGDSAMYLCASSLDRGGYTFGSGTRLTVV.

The chain combines TRBV12-3 or TRBV12-4 with TRBJ1-5, with D unresolved. This CDR3 has 15 amino acids. V lost 1 base and J lost 0, with 7 bases in between. As DNA, the CDR3 is TGTGCCAGCAGTTTAGGACCGTATAGCAATCAGCCCCAGCATTTT. Residues: CASSLGPYSNQPQHF.

The J gene is TRBJ2-1, the V gene TRBV4-1; tentative D call: TRBD2 (6 bases). The CDR3 is 20 residues long. V was clipped by 1 base and J by 0 bases, with 22 bases between them. Germline V lookup: CDR1 MGHRA, CDR2 YSYEKL. The CDR3 here is CASSQVSGGARTGSYNEQFF. The DNA for the CDR3 is TGCGCCAGCAGCCAAGTTTCTGGCGGGGCCCGCACCGGCTCCTACAATGAGCAGTTCTTC.

This sequence joins TRBV5-1 and TRBJ1-2, with 9 bases identical to TRBD1. The CDR3 has 17 residues. Germline V gene sequence: CDR1 SGHRS, CDR2 YFSETQ. The junction had 9 bases not matched to a gene; V was cut back by 1 base and J by 2 bases. The CDR3 DNA follows: TGCGCCAGCAGCTTGTGGACAGGGGCCGACACAAACTATGGCTACACCTTC. Its translation: CASSLWTGADTNYGYTF. The complete variable domain, with remaining parts taken from reference TRBV5-1 and TRBJ1-2, reads KAGVTQTPRYLIKTRGQQVTLSCSPISGHRSVSWYQQTPGQGLQFLFEYFSETQRNKGNFPGRFSGRQFSNSRSEMNVSTLELGDSALYLCASSLWTGADTNYGYTFGSGTRLTVV.

V and J are TRBV24-1 and TRBJ1-1, with D hard to call. Germline-derived CDR1 and CDR2 are KGHDR and SFDVKD. Trimming pared 4 bases from V and 10 bases from J, leaving 18 bases between. This CDR3 spans 14 amino acids. In nucleotides, the CDR3 is TGTGCCACCAGTGACCCGACCCTTACGGGGATAGCTTTCTTT. It codes for CATSDPTLTGIAFF.

The chain uses TRBV5-4 and TRBJ2-3; no clear D. With 0 bases removed from V and 2 bases from J, the gap between germline ends came to 10 bases. This CDR3 has 15 residues. Germline V gene sequence: CDR1 SGHNT, CDR2 YYREEE (reference sequence). CDR3: CASSLEGWDTDTQYF. CDR3 in DNA: TGTGCCAGCAGCTTGGAAGGGTGGGACACAGATACGCAGTATTTT.

This chain uses TRBV4-1 with TRBJ2-5; D is unclear. Germline V gene lookup returns CDR1 MGHRA and CDR2 YSYEKL. This CDR3 is 14 amino acids long. Trimming stripped 0 bases from V and 2 bases from J, with 7 bases between. Here the CDR3 DNA reads TGCGCCAGCAGCCAAGATAACAAGCAAGAGACCCAGTACTTC. Its protein is CASSQDNKQETQYF.

This clonotype was seen a few times. DNA for the CDR3: TGCAGTGCTAGCGGACAGGGCCAGGGGACTGAAGCTTTCTTT. Encoded protein: CSASGQGQGTEAFF. The V gene is TRBV20-1, the J gene TRBJ1-1, with 8 bases lining up with TRBD1. CDR1 DFQATT and CDR2 SNEGSKA come from the germline V gene (reference sequence). Unmatched junction bases numbered 8, after V lost 3 bases and J lost 5 bases. The CDR3 spans 14 residues.

A few counts support this clonotype. The chain recombines TRBV29-1 with TRBJ2-5; D unclear. Deletions cut 5 bases from V and 1 base from J, with 11 bases between. This CDR3 contains 13 residues. Germline CDR1 is SQVTM and CDR2 is ANQGSEA. The CDR3 nucleotides read TGCAGCGTTAGCCCACGAACCCAAGAGACCCAGTACTTC. This encodes CSVSPRTQETQYF.